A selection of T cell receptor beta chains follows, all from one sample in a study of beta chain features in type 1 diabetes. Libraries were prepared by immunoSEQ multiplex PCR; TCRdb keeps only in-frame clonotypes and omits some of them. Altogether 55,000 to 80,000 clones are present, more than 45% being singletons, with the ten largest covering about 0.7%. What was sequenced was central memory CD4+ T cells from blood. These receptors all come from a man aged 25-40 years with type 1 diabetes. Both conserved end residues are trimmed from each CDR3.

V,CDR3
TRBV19,ASSRGLGMVEQF
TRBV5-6,ASSPDRGGQPQH
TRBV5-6,ASSGGGYEQY
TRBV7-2,ASSFTSTAGNEQF
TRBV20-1,SAEYQETQY
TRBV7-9,ASSLGFRATNEKLF
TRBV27,ASSLKSSYEQY
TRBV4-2,ASSRRAGDGSTDTQY
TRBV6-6,ASSYEGGIGELF
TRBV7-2,ASSLSVTSYEQY
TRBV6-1,ASRESTDTQY
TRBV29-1,SVEMRLINTEAF
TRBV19,ASSIAVDTQY
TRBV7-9,ASSLDEGRTLF
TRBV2,ASSDRGGDRLTTEQY
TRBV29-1,SARTTVETQY
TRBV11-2,ASSFGLAGRQETQY
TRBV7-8,ASSHAGGLNSYEQY
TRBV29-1,SVLDRVSEAF
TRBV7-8,ASSLARASGGKETQY
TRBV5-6,ASSRAGNNEQF
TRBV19,ATSGGLQETQY
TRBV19,ASSMGRSSNQPQH
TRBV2,ASSELEETQY
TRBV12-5,ASGLVPDGGTTYNEQF
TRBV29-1,SGTLGTGGVGYT
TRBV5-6,ASSLYLADTDTQY
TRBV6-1,ASSPVGRNYGYT
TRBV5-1,ASSLAQGLNTEAF
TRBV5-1,ASNSGSGGEQF
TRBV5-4,ASSLASLNAQY
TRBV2,ASRSPGTFQF
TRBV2,ASTGLAHTGELF